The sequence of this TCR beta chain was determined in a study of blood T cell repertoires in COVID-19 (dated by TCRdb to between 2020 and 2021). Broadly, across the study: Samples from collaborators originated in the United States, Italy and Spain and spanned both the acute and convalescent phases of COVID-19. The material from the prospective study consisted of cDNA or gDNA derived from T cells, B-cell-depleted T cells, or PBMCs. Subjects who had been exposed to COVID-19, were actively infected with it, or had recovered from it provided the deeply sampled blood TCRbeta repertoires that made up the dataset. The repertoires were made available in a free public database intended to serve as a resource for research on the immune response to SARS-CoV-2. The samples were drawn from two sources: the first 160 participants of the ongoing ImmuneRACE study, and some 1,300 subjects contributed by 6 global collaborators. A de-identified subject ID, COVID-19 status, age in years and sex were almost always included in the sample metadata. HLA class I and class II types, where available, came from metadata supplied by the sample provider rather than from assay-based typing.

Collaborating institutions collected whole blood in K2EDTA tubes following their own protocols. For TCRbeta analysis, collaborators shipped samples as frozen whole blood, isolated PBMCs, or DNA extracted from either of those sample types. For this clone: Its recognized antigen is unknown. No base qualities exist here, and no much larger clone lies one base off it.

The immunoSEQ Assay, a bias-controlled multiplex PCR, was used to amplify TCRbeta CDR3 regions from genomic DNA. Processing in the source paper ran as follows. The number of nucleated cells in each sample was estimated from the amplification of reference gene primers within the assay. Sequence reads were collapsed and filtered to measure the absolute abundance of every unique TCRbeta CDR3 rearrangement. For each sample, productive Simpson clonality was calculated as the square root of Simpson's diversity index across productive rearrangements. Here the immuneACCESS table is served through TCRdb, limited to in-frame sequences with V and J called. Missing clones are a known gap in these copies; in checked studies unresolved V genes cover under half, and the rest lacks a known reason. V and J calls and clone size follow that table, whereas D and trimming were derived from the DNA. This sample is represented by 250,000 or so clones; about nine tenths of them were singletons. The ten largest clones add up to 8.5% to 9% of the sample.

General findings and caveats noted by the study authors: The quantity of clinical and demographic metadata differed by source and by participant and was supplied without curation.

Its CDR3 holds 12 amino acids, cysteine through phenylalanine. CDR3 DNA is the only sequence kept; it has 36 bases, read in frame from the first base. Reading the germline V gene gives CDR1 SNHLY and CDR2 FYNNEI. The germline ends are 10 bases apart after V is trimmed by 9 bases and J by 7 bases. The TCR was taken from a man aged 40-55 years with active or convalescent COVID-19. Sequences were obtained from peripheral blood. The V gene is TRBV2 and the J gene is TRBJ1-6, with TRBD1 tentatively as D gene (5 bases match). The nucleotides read TGTGCCAGGGGGCGGGGGAATTCACCCCTCCACTTT. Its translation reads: CARGRGNSPLHF.